The 14 T cell receptor beta chains presented below share a single source sample, sequenced in a study of CD8+CD57+ T cells in acquired aplastic anemia. Using genomic DNA as the template, TCR beta VDJ and CDR3 profiling was carried out. A single record per CDR3 protein comes from TCRdb applying MiXCR to the reads. The table lists 150,000 to 180,000 distinct CDR3 sequences, about 48% of them singletons, with around 12% in the top ten. Those patients picked for sequencing had displayed CD8+CD57+ cell expansion on flow cytometry. The sequenced sample was sorted CD4+, CD8+, or CD8+CD57+ T cells (not recorded which) from PBMCs. The source of these receptors is a human donor with aplastic anemia.

This sequence joins TRBV5-4 and TRBJ2-1; 9 bases align to TRBD1. This CDR3 region has 18 residues. In germline, CDR1 is SGHNT, CDR2 YYREEE (reference sequence). J lost 4 bases, V lost 0 bases, and 11 bases had no gene match. CDR3 residues: CASSLATGGVPLYNEQFF. The CDR3 bases are TGTGCCAGCAGCTTGGCGACAGGGGGAGTCCCCCTGTACAATGAGCAGTTCTTC.

This clonotype was counted between two and nine times. The chain combines TRBV19 with TRBJ1-2; a possible D gene is TRBD1 (6 bases). The V gene's germline CDR1 is LNHDA and CDR2 SQIVND (reference sequence). The CDR3 runs to 14 residues. V was trimmed by 2 bases and J by 3 bases, leaving 10 bases between them. The CDR3, as DNA: TGTGCCAGTAGTATATACCGACAGGACTATGGCTACACCTTC. Translated: CASSIYRQDYGYTF.

This clonotype was observed many times. The rearrangement links TRBV2 to TRBJ2-1; perhaps TRBD2 as D (6 bases). The CDR3 loop spans 15 amino acids. Trimming took 4 bases from V and 0 from J, leaving 10 bases between them. CDR1 and CDR2 (germline): SNHLY, FYNNEI. The CDR3 bases are TGTGCCAGCAGTGGTCGGGGGAGCTCCTACAATGAGCAGTTCTTC. Its translation: CASSGRGSSYNEQFF.

This clonotype was counted between two and nine times. One end of the junction does not line up with germline, which may come from a read error. The chain links TRBV12-3 or TRBV12-4 to TRBJ1-5; D is ambiguous. This CDR3 contains 13 residues. The CDR3 here is CASQEYSDQPQHF. The DNA for the CDR3 is TGTGCCAGCCAGGAGTATAGCGATCAGCCCCAGCATTTT.

V and J are TRBV10-3 and TRBJ1-2, with 7 bases fitting TRBD1. V was pared by 0 bases and J by 8 bases, with 0 bases of the junction left unmatched. Looked up from germline, CDR1 is ENHRY and CDR2 is SYGVKD. The CDR3 runs 12 residues. The CDR3 sequence: CAISESDRGYTF. The CDR3 DNA sequence: TGTGCCATCAGTGAGTCGGACAGGGGCTACACCTTC.

The chain carries TRBV24-1 and TRBJ1-1; 8 bases fit TRBD1. The CDR3 sequence is 15 residues long. V was pared by 11 bases and J by 2 bases, with 12 bases of the junction left unmatched. Looked up from germline, CDR1 is KGHDR and CDR2 is SFDVKD. The CDR3 DNA follows: TGTGCCATAACCTCCAGGACAGGGCGAAACACTGAAGCTTTCTTT. As protein: CAITSRTGRNTEAFF.

V is TRBV19 and J is TRBJ1-1; D gene ambiguous. This CDR3 comprises 12 residues. Germline V lookup: CDR1 LNHDA, CDR2 SQIVND (reference sequence). The V and J ends lost 4 bases and 1 base respectively, with 4 bases between them. CDR3 residues: CASSRKNTEAFF. The CDR3 DNA reads TGTGCCAGTAGTAGGAAGAACACTGAAGCTTTCTTT.

The chain carries TRBV27 and TRBJ2-3; 7 nucleotides agree with TRBD1. This CDR3 is 18 amino acids long. V shed 2 bases, J shed 1 base, and the junction held 12 bases outside the gene matches. CDR1 and CDR2 (germline): MNHEY, SMNVEV (reference sequence). CDR3 loop: CASSLRPTWDSRTDTQYF. The CDR3 coding sequence is TGTGCCAGCAGTTTAAGGCCCACCTGGGACAGTCGCACAGATACGCAGTATTTT.

The chain is built from TRBV20-1 and TRBJ2-7; 10 bases align to TRBD2. The germline gives CDR1 DFQATT, CDR2 SNEGSKA (reference sequence). Trimming at V came to 0 bases and at J to 7 bases, leaving 9 bases not matched to a gene. This CDR3 spans 15 amino acids. This CDR3 is CSARDHASGSGEQYF. The CDR3 coding sequence is TGCAGTGCTAGAGATCACGCTAGCGGGAGCGGTGAGCAGTACTTC.

This clonotype was picked up a small number of times. The chain joins TRBV19 to TRBJ1-4, with D perhaps matching TRBD1 (5 bases). This CDR3 contains 14 residues. CDR1 LNHDA and CDR2 SQIVND come from the germline V gene (reference sequence). V was cut by 6 bases and J by 0 bases, with 8 bases left in between. DNA for the CDR3: TGTGCCAGTAGCCAGACAGCAACTAATGAAAAACTGTTTTTT. Its protein is CASSQTATNEKLFF. The full variable domain, rest sourced from reference TRBV19 and TRBJ1-4, is DGGITQSPKYLFRKEGQNVTLSCEQNLNHDAMYWYRQDPGQGLRLIYYSQIVNDFQKGDIAEGYSVSREKKESFPLTVTSAQKNPTAFYLCASSQTATNEKLFFGSGTQLSVL.

The chain couples TRBV29-1 to TRBJ1-5; 9 bases align to TRBD1. This CDR3 is 17 amino acids long. V lost 0 bases, J lost 0 bases, and 6 bases stayed unmatched. Per germline, CDR1 SQVTM and CDR2 ANQGSEA. CDR3 sequence: CSVEDPWTGDSNQPQHF. DNA of the CDR3: TGCAGCGTTGAAGACCCCTGGACAGGGGATAGCAATCAGCCCCAGCATTTT.

This rearrangement joins TRBV7-9 to TRBJ1-1; TRBD1 is a possible D gene (5 bases). V was clipped by 5 bases and J by 6 bases, with 10 bases between them. From germline, CDR1 is SEHNR and CDR2 FQNEAQ (reference sequence). The CDR3 has 12 residues. CDR3 DNA sequence: TGTGCCAGCAGCCCAGGGATCTCTGAAGCTTTCTTT. Its translation is CASSPGISEAFF.

This clonotype was seen a handful of times. V usage is TRBV15 and J usage is TRBJ2-1; no clear D. The V end lost 1 base, the J end lost 8 bases, and 15 bases lay between the germline ends. Germline CDR1 LNHNV, CDR2 YYDKDF (reference sequence). The CDR3 has 15 residues. The DNA for the CDR3 is TGTGCCACCAGCAGAGTGACCTCCCCCGAGGATGAGCAGTTCTTC. This encodes CATSRVTSPEDEQFF.

The rearrangement joins TRBV19 to TRBJ2-7, with D possibly matching TRBD2 (6 bases). This CDR3 region has 15 residues. Germline V gene lookup returns CDR1 LNHDA and CDR2 SQIVND (reference sequence). V shed 5 bases and J shed 3 bases, with 17 bases lying between them. Written as DNA, the CDR3 is TGTGCCAGTAGTCCGGGGACGGCGGGACTCTACGAGCAGTACTTC. It yields the protein CASSPGTAGLYEQYF.